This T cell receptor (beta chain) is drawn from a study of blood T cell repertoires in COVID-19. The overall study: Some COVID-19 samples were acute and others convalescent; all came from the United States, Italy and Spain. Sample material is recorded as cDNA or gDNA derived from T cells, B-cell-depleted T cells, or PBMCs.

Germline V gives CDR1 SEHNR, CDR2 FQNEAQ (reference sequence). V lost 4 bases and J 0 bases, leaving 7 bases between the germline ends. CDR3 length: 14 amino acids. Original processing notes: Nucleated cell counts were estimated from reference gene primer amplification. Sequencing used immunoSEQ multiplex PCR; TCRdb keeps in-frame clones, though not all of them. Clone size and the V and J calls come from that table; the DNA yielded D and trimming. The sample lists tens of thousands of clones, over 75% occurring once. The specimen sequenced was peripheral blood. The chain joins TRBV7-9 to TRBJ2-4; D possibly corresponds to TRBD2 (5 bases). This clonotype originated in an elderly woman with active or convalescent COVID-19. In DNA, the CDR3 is TGTGCCAGCAGCTGGGAGCTAGCCAAAAACATTCAGTACTTC. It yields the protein CASSWELAKNIQYF. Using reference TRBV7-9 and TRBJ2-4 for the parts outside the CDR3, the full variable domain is DTGVSQNPRHKITKRGQNVTFRCDPISEHNRLYWYRQTLGQGPEFLTYFQNEAQLEKSRLLSDRFSAERPKGSFSTLEIQRTEQGDSAMYLCASSWELAKNIQYFGAGTRLSVL.